Shown below are 10 T cell receptor beta chains from a single sample sequenced in a study of blood T cell repertoires in COVID-19. Using immunoSEQ multiplex PCR, the repertoire was profiled, and TCRdb retains in-frame clones only, with some absent. This sample has some 66,000 clones, with 82% found just once. The sequenced sample was peripheral blood. These receptors originate from a man aged 55 to 70 with acute or convalescent COVID-19.

The V gene is TRBV27, the J gene TRBJ2-5; possibly TRBD1 for D (5 bases). V lost 3 bases and J lost 5, with 10 bases in between. The CDR3 has 13 residues. CDR1 MNHEY and CDR2 SMNVEV come from the germline V gene (reference sequence). Written as DNA, the CDR3 is TGTGCCAGCAGTTTTGACAGTAGGGAGACCCAGTACTTC. It translates to CASSFDSRETQYF.

The chain couples TRBV24-1 to TRBJ2-2; D is ambiguous. V lost 4 bases to trimming and J lost 5 bases, with 13 bases between them. CDR1 KGHDR and CDR2 SFDVKD come from the germline V gene. CDR3 length: 15 amino acids. Here the CDR3 DNA reads TGTGCCACCAGTGACCCTAATATCAGGACCGGGGAGCTGTTTTTT. This sequence encodes CATSDPNIRTGELFF.

The gene calls are TRBV2 and TRBJ2-4, with a weak D call TRBD2 (5 bases). This CDR3 region has 16 residues. Germline CDR1 is SNHLY and CDR2 is FYNNEI. V dropped 6 bases and J dropped 0 bases, with 15 bases sitting between them. In nucleotides, the CDR3 is TGTGCCAGCAGGGGAGTAGGAACTGGAGCCAAAAACATTCAGTACTTC. Protein: CASRGVGTGAKNIQYF.

The chain carries TRBV12-3 or TRBV12-4 and TRBJ2-5; 7 nucleotides align to TRBD1. This CDR3 is built from 13 residues. V shed 4 bases, J shed 4 bases, and the junction held 3 bases outside the gene matches. CDR3 residues: CASSYRGLETQYF. The CDR3, as DNA: TGTGCCAGCAGTTACAGGGGCTTAGAGACCCAGTACTTC.

This sequence joins TRBV5-1 and TRBJ1-4; 8 nucleotides line up with TRBD1. The CDR3 covers 14 residues. The germline CDR1 and CDR2 sequences are SGHRS and YFSETQ. Trimming at V came to 7 bases and at J to 7 bases, leaving 9 bases not matched to a gene. The CDR3 DNA is TGCGCCAGCGGAACAGGGGGGCCTGGTGAAAAACTGTTTTTT. Protein: CASGTGGPGEKLFF.

The chain couples TRBV5-1 to TRBJ1-2; 7 bases agree with TRBD1. The CDR3 loop spans 15 amino acids. J lost 9 bases, V lost 4 bases, and 15 bases had no gene match. Germline lookup yields CDR1 SGHRS and CDR2 YFSETQ. The chain's CDR3 is CASSLRQGSQKSYTF. CDR3 coding DNA: TGCGCCAGCAGCCTAAGACAGGGATCGCAAAAGAGCTACACCTTC.

The J gene is TRBJ1-2, the V gene TRBV28; D is possibly TRBD1 (5 bases). V lost 6 bases and J 12 bases, leaving 23 bases between the germline ends. The CDR3 spans 14 residues. Germline V lookup: CDR1 MDHEN, CDR2 SYDVKM. In DNA, the CDR3 is TGTGCCAGCAGCCCGCTCACCCGCAGACAGTACGACACCTTC. Amino acid sequence: CASSPLTRRQYDTF.

The rearrangement links TRBV18 to TRBJ2-5; D ambiguous. The V gene lost 5 bases and the J gene lost 2 bases, with 12 bases spanning the gap. CDR3 length: 14 amino acids. The germline CDR1 and CDR2 sequences are KGHSH and LQKENI. Written as DNA, the CDR3 is TGTGCCAGCTCATTTTTGGAGCTACAAGAGACCCAGTACTTC. Its translation is CASSFLELQETQYF. Full variable domain (remainder filled in from reference TRBV18 and TRBJ2-5): NAGVMQNPRHLVRRRGQEARLRCSPMKGHSHVYWYRQLPEEGLKFMVYLQKENIIDESGMPKERFSAEFPKEGPSILRIQQVVRGDSAAYFCASSFLELQETQYFGPGTRLLVL.

About this clone: Different DNA sequences within this sample yield the same CDR3. This chain joins TRBV4-3 and TRBJ1-1, with D perhaps TRBD1 (6 bases). The germline gives CDR1 LGHNA, CDR2 YSLEER. V was pared by 4 bases and J by 4 bases, with 13 bases between. The CDR3 is 14 amino acids. The CDR3 is CASSRGGGFTEAFF. In nucleotides, the CDR3 is TGCGCCAGCAGCCGTGGGGGGGGCTTCACTGAAGCTTTCTTT.

This chain uses TRBV9 with TRBJ2-7; D is perhaps TRBD2 (5 bases). Germline V gives CDR1 SGDLS, CDR2 YYNGEE. The CDR3 contains 13 residues. Trimming left V 0 bases short and J 6 bases short, with 10 bases between. The CDR3 protein is CASSVGAEGEQYF. CDR3 nucleotides: TGTGCCAGCAGCGTAGGAGCTGAGGGCGAGCAGTACTTC.